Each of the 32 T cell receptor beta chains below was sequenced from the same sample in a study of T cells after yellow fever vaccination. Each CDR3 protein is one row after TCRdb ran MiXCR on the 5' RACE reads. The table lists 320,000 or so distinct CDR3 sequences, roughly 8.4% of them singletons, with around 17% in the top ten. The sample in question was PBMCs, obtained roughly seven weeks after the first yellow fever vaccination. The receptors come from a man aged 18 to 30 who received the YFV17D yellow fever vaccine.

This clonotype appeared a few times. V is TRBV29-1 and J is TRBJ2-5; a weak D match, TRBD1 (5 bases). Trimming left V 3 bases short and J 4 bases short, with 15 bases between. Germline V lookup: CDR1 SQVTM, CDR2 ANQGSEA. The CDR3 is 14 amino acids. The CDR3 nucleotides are TGCAGCGTTGATATGGTTCAGGGTATAGAGACCCAGTACTTC. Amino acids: CSVDMVQGIETQYF.

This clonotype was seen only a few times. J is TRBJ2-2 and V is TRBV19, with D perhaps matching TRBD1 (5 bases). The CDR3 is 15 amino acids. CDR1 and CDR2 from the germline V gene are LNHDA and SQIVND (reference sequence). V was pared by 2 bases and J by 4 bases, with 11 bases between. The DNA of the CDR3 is TGTGCCAGTAGTATAATCCAGGGTCCCACCGGGGAGCTGTTTTTT. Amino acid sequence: CASSIIQGPTGELFF. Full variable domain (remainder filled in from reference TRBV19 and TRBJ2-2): DGGITQSPKYLFRKEGQNVTLSCEQNLNHDAMYWYRQDPGQGLRLIYYSQIVNDFQKGDIAEGYSVSREKKESFPLTVTSAQKNPTAFYLCASSIIQGPTGELFFGEGSRLTVL.

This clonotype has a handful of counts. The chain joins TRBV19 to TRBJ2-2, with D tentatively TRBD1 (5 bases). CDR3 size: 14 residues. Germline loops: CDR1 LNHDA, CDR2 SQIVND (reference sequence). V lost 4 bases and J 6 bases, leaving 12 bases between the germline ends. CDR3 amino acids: CASSTQGIAGELFF. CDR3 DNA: TGTGCCAGTAGTACTCAGGGAATAGCCGGGGAGCTGTTTTTT.

The CDR3 DNA follows: TGTGCCACTAGGGGAAGTGGGCAGCCCCAGCATTTT. It encodes CATRGSGQPQHF. The V call is TRBV12-3 or TRBV12-4, the J call TRBJ1-5; D perhaps matches TRBD1 (5 bases). The CDR3 sequence is 12 residues long. Trimming took 10 bases from V and 7 from J, leaving 14 bases between them.

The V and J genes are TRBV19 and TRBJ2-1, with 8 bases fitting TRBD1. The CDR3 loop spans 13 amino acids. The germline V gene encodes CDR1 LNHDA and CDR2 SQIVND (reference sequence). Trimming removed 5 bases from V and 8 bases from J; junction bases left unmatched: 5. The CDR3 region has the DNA TGTGCCAGTAGTTTGGACAGGGTGGATGAGCAGTTCTTC. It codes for CASSLDRVDEQFF.

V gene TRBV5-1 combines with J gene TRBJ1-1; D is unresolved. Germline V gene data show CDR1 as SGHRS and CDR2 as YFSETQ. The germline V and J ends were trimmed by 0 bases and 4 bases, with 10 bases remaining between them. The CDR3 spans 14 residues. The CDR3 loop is CASSLAAEPTEAFF. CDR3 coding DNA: TGCGCCAGCAGCTTGGCCGCGGAGCCCACTGAAGCTTTCTTT.

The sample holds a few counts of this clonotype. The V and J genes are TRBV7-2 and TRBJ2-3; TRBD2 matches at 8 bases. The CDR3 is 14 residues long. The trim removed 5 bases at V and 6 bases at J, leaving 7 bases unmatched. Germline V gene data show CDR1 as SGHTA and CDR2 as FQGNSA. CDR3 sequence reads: CASSNRGGHDTQYF. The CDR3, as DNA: TGTGCCAGCAGCAACCGGGGGGGCCACGATACGCAGTATTTT. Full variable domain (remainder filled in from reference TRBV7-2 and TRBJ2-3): GAGVSQSPSNKVTEKGKDVELRCDPISGHTALYWYRQSLGQGLEFLIYFQGNSAPDKSGLPSDRFSAERTGGSVSTLTIQRTQQEDSAVYLCASSNRGGHDTQYFGPGTRLTVL.

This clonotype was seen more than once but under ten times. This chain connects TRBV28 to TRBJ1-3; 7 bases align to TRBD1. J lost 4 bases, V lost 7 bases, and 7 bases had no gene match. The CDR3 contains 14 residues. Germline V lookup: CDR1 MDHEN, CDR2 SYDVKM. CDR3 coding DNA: TGTGCCAGCAAGGGGGCCGGGAGCGGAAACACCATATATTTT. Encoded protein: CASKGAGSGNTIYF.

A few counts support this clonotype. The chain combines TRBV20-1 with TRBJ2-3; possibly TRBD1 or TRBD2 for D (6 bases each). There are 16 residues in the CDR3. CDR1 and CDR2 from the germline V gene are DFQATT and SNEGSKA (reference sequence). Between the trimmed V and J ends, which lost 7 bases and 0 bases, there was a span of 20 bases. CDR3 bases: TGCAGTGTTAGTGACGGGGGCCGGATTAGCACAGATACGCAGTATTTT. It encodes CSVSDGGRISTDTQYF.

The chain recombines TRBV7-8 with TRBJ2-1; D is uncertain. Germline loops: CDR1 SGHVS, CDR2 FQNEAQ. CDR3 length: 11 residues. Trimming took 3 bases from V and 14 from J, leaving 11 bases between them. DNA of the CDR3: TGTGCCAGCAGCTTCCTCCTATGGGAGTTCTTC. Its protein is CASSFLLWEFF.

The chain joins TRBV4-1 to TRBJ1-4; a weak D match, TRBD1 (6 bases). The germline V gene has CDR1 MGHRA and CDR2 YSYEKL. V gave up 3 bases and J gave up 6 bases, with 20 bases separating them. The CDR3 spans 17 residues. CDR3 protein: CASSHRLYRAGDEKLFF. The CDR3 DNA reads TGCGCCAGCAGCCACCGATTATACAGGGCGGGCGATGAAAAACTGTTTTTT.

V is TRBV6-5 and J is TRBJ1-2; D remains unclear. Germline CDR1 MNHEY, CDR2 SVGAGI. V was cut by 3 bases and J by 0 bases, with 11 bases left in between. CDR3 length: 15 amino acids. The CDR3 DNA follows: TGTGCCAGCAGTTATGGACGGATAGCTAACTATGGCTACACCTTC. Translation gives CASSYGRIANYGYTF.

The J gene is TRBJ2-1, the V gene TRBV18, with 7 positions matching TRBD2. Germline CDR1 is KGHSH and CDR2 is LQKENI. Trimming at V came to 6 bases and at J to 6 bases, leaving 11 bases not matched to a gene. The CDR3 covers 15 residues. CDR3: CASSRGLAEGNEQFF. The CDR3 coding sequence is TGTGCCAGCTCCCGAGGTCTAGCGGAGGGCAATGAGCAGTTCTTC.

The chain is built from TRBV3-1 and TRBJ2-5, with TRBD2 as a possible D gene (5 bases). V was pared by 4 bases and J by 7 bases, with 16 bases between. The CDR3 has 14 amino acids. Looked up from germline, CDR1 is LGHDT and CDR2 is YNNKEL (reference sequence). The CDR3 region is CASSPMERRRTQYF. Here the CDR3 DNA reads TGTGCCAGCAGCCCGATGGAGCGGCGGCGGACCCAGTACTTC.

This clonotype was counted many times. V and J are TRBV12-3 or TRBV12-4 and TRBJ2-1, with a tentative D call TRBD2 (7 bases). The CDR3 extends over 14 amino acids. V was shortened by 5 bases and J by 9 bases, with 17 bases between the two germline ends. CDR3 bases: TGTGCCAGCAGTCCGCAGGCGGGGGCTGGTGAGCAGTTCTTC. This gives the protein CASSPQAGAGEQFF.

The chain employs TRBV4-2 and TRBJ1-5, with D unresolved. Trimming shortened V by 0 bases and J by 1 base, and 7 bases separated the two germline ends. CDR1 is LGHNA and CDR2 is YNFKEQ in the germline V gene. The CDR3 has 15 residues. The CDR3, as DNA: TGTGCCAGCAGCCAAGAGGCGCAAAGCAATCAGCCCCAGCATTTT. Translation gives CASSQEAQSNQPQHF.

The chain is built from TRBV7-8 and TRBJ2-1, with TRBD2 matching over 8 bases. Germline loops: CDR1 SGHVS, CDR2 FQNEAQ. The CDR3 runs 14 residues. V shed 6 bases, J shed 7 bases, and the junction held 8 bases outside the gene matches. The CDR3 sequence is CASSPAGGRNEQFF. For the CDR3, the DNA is TGTGCCAGCAGTCCGGCGGGGGGCAGGAATGAGCAGTTCTTC.

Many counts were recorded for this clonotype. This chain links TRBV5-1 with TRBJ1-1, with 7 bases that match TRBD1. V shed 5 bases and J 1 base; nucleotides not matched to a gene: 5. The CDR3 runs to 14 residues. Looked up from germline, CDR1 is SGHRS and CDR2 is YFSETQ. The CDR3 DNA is TGCGCCAGCAGACAGGGGTCTGAGAACACTGAAGCTTTCTTT. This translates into CASRQGSENTEAFF.

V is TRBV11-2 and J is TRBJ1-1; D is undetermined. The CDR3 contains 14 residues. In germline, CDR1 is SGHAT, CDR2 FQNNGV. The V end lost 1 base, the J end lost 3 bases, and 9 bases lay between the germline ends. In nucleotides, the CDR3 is TGTGCCAGCAGCTTAGGATGGAGGGACACTGAAGCTTTCTTT. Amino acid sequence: CASSLGWRDTEAFF.

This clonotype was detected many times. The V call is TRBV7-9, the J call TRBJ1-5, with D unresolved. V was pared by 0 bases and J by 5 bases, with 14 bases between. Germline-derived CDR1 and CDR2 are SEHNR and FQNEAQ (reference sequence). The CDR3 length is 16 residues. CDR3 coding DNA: TGTGCCAGCAGCTTAGCGTTGGATAGCCGCCATCAGCCCCAGCATTTT. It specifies CASSLALDSRHQPQHF.

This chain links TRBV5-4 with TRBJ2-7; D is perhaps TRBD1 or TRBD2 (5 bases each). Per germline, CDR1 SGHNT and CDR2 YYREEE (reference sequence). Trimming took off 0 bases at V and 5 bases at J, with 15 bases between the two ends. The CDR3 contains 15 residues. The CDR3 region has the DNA TGTGCCAGCAGCTTGGGTGGGACCGCGTTCCACGAGCAGTACTTC. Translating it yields CASSLGGTAFHEQYF.

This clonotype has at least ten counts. In DNA form, the CDR3 reads TGTGCCAGCAGCGGAACGGGGGCCACTGAAGCTTTCTTT. It codes for CASSGTGATEAFF. V usage is TRBV7-2 and J usage is TRBJ1-1, with a tentative D call TRBD1 (6 bases). This CDR3 region has 13 residues. The germline V and J ends were trimmed by 5 bases and 4 bases, with 11 bases remaining between them. Germline V gene data show CDR1 as SGHTA and CDR2 as FQGNSA.

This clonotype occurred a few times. The CDR3 sequence is CASSPFGGLQGEQFF. The DNA for the CDR3 is TGTGCCAGCTCACCCTTTGGGGGTCTTCAGGGTGAGCAGTTCTTC. The chain employs TRBV18 and TRBJ2-1; D is perhaps TRBD1 or TRBD2 (5 bases each). V was clipped by 3 bases and J by 9 bases, with 18 bases between them. CDR1 KGHSH and CDR2 LQKENI come from the germline V gene. The CDR3 is 15 amino acids.

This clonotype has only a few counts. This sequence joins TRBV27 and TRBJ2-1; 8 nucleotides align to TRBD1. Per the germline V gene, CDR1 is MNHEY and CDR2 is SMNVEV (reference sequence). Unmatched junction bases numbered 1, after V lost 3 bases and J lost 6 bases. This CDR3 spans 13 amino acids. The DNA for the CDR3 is TGTGCCAGCAGTTTGGGACAGGTCAATGAGCAGTTCTTC. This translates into CASSLGQVNEQFF.

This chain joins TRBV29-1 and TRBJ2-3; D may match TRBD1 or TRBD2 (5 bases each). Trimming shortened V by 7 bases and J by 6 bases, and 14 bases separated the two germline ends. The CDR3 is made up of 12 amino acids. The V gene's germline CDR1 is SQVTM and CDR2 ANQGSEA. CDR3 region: CSAGTRADTQYF. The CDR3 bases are TGCAGCGCGGGGACCCGGGCGGATACGCAGTATTTT.

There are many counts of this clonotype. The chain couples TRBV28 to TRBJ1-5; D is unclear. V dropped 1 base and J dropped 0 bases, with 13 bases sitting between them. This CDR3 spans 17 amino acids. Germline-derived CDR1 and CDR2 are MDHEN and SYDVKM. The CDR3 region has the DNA TGTGCCAGCAGTTTATTCGGCCAGGACCTTAGCAATCAGCCCCAGCATTTT. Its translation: CASSLFGQDLSNQPQHF.

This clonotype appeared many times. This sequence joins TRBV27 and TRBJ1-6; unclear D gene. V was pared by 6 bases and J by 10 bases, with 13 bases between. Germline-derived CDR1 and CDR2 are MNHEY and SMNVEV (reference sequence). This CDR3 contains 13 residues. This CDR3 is CASSPQSYSPLHF. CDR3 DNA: TGTGCCAGCAGCCCCCAGTCTTACTCACCCCTCCACTTT.

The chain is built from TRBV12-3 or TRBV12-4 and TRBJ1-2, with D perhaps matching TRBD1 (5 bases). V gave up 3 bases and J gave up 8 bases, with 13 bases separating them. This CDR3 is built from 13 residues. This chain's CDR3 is CASSFMGTEGYTF. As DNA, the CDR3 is TGTGCCAGCAGTTTCATGGGGACGGAGGGCTACACCTTC.

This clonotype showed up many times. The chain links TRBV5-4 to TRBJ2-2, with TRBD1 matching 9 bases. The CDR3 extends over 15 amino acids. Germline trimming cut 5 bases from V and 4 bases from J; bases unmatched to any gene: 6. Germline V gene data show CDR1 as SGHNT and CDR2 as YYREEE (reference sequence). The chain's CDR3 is CASSSDRGGTGELFF. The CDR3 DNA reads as TGTGCCAGCAGTTCGGACAGGGGTGGCACCGGGGAGCTGTTTTTT.

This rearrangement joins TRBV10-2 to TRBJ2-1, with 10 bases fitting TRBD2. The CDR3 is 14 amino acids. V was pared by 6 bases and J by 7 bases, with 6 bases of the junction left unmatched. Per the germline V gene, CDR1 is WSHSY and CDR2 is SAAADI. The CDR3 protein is CASRTGTSVNEQFF. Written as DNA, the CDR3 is TGCGCCAGCAGAACCGGGACTAGCGTAAATGAGCAGTTCTTC.

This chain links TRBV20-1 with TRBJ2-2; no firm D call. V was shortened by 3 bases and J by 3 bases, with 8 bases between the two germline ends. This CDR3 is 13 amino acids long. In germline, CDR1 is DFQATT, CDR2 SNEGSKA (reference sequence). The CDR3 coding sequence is TGCAGTGCTAGCCGGCAGGACACCGGGGAGCTGTTTTTT. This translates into CSASRQDTGELFF.

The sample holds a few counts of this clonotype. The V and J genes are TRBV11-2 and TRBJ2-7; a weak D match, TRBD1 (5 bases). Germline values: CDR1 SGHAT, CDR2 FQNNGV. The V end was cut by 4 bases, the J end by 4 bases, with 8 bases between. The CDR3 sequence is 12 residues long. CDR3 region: CASSSRVYEQYF. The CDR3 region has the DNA TGTGCCAGCAGCTCCAGGGTTTACGAGCAGTACTTC.